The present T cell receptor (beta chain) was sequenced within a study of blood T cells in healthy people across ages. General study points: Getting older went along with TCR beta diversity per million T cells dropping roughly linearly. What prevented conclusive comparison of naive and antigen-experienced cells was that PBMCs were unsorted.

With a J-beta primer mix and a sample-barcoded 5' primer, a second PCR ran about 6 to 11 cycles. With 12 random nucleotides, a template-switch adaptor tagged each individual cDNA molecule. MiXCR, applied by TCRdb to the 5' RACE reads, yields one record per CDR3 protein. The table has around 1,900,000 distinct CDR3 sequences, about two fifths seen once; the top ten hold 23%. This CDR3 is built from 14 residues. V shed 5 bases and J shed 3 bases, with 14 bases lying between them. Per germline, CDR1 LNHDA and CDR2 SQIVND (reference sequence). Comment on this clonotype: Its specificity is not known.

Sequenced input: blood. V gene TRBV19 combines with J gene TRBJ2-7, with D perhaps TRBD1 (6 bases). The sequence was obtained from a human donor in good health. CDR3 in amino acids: CASSVRDNVYEQYF. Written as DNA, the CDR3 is TGTGCCAGTAGTGTCCGGGACAATGTCTACGAGCAGTACTTC.